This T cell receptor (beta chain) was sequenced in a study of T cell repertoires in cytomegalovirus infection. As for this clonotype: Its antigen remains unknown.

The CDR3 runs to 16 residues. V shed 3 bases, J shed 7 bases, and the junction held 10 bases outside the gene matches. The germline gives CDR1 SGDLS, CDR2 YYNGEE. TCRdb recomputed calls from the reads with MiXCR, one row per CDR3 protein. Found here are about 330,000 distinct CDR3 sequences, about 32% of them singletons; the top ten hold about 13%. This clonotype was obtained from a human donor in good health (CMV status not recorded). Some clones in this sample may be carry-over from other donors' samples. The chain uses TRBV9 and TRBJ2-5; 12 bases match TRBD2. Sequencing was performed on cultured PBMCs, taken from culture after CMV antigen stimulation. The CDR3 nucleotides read TGTGCCAGCAGCGAGCGGGCTAGCGGGAGGGCCGTGACCCAGTACTTC. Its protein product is CASSERASGRAVTQYF.